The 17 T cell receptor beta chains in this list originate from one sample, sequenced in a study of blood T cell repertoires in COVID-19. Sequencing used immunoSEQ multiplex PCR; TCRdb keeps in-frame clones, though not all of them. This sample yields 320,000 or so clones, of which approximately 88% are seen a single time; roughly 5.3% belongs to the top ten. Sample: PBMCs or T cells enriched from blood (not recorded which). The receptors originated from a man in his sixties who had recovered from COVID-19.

The CDR3 is CASSYTGNTGELFF. Written as DNA, the CDR3 is TGTGCCAGCAGTTACACGGGAAACACCGGGGAGCTGTTTTTT. V gene TRBV6-5 combines with J gene TRBJ2-2; D may be TRBD2 (5 bases). The V end lost 2 bases, the J end lost 2 bases, and 6 bases lay between the germline ends. This CDR3 is 14 amino acids long. The V gene's germline CDR1 is MNHEY and CDR2 SVGAGI.

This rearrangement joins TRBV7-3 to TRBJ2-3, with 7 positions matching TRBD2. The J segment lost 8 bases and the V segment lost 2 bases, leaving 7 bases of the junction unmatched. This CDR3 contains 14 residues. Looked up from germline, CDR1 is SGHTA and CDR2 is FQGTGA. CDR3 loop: CASSLFREAFTQYF. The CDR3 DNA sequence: TGTGCCAGCAGCTTATTCCGGGAGGCGTTTACGCAGTATTTT.

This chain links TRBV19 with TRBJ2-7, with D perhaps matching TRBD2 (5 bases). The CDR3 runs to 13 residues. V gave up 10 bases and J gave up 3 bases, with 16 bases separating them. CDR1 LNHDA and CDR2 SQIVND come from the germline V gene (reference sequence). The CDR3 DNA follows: TGTGCCACCCGGATGGCGGGCGGCTACGAGCAGTACTTC. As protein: CATRMAGGYEQYF.

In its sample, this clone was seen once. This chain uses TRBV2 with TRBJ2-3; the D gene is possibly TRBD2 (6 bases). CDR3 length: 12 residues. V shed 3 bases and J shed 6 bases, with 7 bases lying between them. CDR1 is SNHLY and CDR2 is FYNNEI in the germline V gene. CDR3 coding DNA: TGTGCCAGCAGTGATCGGGGGGATACGCAGTATTTT. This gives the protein CASSDRGDTQYF.

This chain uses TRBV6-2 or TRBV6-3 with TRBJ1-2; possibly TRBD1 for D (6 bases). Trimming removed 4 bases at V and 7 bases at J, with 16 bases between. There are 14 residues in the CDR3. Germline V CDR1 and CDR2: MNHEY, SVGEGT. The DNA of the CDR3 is TGTGCCAGCAGTTTTTCCACCTCAGGGGTTGGCTACACCTTC. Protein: CASSFSTSGVGYTF.

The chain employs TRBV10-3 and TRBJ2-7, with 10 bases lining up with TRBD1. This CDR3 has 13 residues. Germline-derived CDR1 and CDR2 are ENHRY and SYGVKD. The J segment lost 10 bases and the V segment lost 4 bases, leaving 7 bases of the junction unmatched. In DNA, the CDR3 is TGTGCCATCAGTGGACAGGGGGCTGAAGGTCAGTACTTC. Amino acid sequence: CAISGQGAEGQYF.

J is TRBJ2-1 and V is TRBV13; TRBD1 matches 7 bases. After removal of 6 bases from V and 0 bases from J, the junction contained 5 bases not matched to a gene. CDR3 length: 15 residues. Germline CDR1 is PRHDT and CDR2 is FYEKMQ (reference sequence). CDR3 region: CASRLTGSSYNEQFF. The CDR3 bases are TGTGCCAGCAGGTTGACAGGGAGCTCCTACAATGAGCAGTTCTTC.

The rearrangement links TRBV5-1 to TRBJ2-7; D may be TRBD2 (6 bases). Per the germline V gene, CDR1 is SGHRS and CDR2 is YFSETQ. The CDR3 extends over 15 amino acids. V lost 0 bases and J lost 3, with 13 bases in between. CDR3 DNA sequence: TGCGCCAGCAGCTTGGACGGGGAGGTGATCTACGAGCAGTACTTC. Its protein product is CASSLDGEVIYEQYF.

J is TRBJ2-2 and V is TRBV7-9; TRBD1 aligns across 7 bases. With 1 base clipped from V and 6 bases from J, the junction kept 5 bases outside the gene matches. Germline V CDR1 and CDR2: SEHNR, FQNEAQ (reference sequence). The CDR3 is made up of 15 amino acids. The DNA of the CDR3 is TGTGCCAGCAGCTTAGGGACAGGACGACCCGGGGAGCTGTTTTTT. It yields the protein CASSLGTGRPGELFF.

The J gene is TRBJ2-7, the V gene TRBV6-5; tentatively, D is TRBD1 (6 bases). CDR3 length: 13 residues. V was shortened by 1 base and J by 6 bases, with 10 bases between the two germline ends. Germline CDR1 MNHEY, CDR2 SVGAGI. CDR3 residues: CASSYLDSGEQYF. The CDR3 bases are TGTGCCAGCAGTTACTTGGACAGCGGCGAGCAGTACTTC.

The CDR3 DNA follows: TGCGCCAGCAGCCAAGGACAGGGACAAAACACTGAAGCTTTCTTT. Its translation is CASSQGQGQNTEAFF. The chain is built from TRBV5-1 and TRBJ1-1, with 8 bases that match TRBD1. J was trimmed by 2 bases and V by 4 bases; bases with no gene match: 7. Germline values: CDR1 SGHRS, CDR2 YFSETQ. The CDR3 contains 15 residues.

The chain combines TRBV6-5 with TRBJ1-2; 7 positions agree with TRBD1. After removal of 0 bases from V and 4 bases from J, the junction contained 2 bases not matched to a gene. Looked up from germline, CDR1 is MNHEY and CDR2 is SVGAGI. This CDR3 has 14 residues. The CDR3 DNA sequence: TGTGCCAGCAGTTACTCGAGGGACAGCTATGGCTACACCTTC. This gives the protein CASSYSRDSYGYTF.

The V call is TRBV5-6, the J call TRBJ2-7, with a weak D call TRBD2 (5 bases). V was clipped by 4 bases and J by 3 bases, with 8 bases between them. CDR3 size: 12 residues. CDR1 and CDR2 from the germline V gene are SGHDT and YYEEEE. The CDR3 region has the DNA TGTGCCAGCAGCACTAGTTTCTACGAGCAGTACTTC. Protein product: CASSTSFYEQYF.

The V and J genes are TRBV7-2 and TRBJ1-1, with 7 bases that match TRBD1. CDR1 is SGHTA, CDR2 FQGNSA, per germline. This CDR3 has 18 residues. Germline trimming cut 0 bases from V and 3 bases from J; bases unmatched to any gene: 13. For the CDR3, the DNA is TGTGCCAGCAGCTTAGCGCGAGAACCGGGACAGAAGGACACTGAAGCTTTCTTT. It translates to CASSLAREPGQKDTEAFF.

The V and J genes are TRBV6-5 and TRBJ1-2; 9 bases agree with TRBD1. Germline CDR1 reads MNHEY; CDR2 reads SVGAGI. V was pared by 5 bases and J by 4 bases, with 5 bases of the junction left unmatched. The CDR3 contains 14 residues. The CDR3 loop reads CASSTGGDGYGYTF. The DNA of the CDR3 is TGTGCCAGCAGTACAGGGGGCGACGGCTATGGCTACACCTTC.

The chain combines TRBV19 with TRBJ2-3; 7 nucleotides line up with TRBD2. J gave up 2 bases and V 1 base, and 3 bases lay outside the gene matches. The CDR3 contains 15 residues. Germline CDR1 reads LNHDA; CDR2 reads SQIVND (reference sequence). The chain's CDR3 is CASSIGGRATDTQYF. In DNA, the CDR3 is TGTGCCAGTAGTATAGGAGGGAGGGCCACAGATACGCAGTATTTT.

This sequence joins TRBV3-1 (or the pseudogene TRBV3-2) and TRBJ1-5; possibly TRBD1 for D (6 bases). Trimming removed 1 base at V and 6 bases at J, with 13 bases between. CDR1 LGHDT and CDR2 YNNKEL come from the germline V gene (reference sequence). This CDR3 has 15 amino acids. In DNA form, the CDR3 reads TGTGCCAGCAGCCAAGGCAACAGGGTTGGTCAGCCCCAGCATTTT. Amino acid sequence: CASSQGNRVGQPQHF.